The clone carrying this TCR beta chain was seen a single time. One end of the junction is discordant with germline, which a read error may explain. This sample is part of a study of shared clonotypes between healthy human individuals. Per germline, CDR1 MNHEY and CDR2 SVGAGI. The CDR3 spans 13 residues. The method was immunoSEQ multiplex PCR; TCRdb's version includes in-frame clones alone and lacks a portion of them. The data contain millions of clones, over 85% of them singletons. The TCR sequence derives from a man aged 18 to 29 in good health. This chain connects TRBV6-5 to TRBJ1-2; the match to TRBD1 covers 7 bases. The sequenced sample was naive CD4+ T cells sorted from blood. Noted subset: CD45RA+ positively selected. Here the CDR3 DNA reads TGTGCAAGCAGGGACAGCGAGGCGTATGGCTACACCTTC. Its translation: CASRDSEAYGYTF.